In its sample, the clone carrying this T cell receptor (beta chain) was seen many times. MiXCR was run by TCRdb on the 5' RACE reads, yielding one entry per CDR3 protein. Among 60,000 to 75,000 distinct CDR3 sequences listed, 16% were seen once. This sample is part of a study of T cells of healthy individuals. CDR3 length: 17 residues. V dropped 6 bases and J dropped 0 bases, with 15 bases sitting between them. This chain joins TRBV12-3 or TRBV12-4 and TRBJ1-6; D is unclear. The sequence came from a human donor in good health. The CDR3 region has the DNA TGTGCCAGCAGGTTACGGGTCCTGAGCTCCTATAATTCACCCCTCCACTTT. This sequence encodes CASRLRVLSSYNSPLHF.